A single sample is the source of the 12 T cell receptor beta chains below, sequenced in a study of blood T cell repertoires in COVID-19. Profiling relied on immunoSEQ multiplex PCR, and the TCRdb table lists in-frame clones only, not all of them. The data show 250,000 or so clones, about four fifths seen once. Sequencing was performed on peripheral blood. These TCRs come from a woman aged 35 to 49 who had recovered from COVID-19.

V usage is TRBV2 and J usage is TRBJ2-1; 10 bases fit TRBD2. The V and J ends lost 2 bases and 6 bases, in that order; junction bases with no gene match: 4. Germline V lookup: CDR1 SNHLY, CDR2 FYNNEI. The CDR3 loop spans 15 amino acids. The CDR3 spells CASSEQLAGGNEQFF. The CDR3 coding sequence is TGTGCCAGCAGTGAACAGTTAGCGGGGGGCAATGAGCAGTTCTTC.

The chain links TRBV11-2 to TRBJ1-2, with 8 bases identical to TRBD1. The CDR3 has 16 residues. Per the germline V gene, CDR1 is SGHAT and CDR2 is FQNNGV. Trimming cost V 4 bases and J 4 bases; bases outside gene matches: 11. The DNA of the CDR3 is TGTGCCAGCAGCTCGATACGACAGGGGAGCTCCTATGGCTACACCTTC. Translated, it gives CASSSIRQGSSYGYTF.

The J gene is TRBJ2-5, the V gene TRBV3-1 (or the pseudogene TRBV3-2); D might be TRBD1 (7 bases). CDR1 is LGHDT and CDR2 is YNNKEL in the germline V gene (reference sequence). The CDR3 loop spans 16 amino acids. V lost 3 bases and J lost 5, with 19 bases in between. The CDR3 protein is CASSQGLGQGGETQYF. The DNA for the CDR3 is TGTGCCAGCAGCCAGGGACTCGGCCAGGGGGGCGAGACCCAGTACTTC.

The V and J genes are TRBV19 and TRBJ1-5; 12 nucleotides agree with TRBD1. The germline V gene encodes CDR1 LNHDA and CDR2 SQIVND (reference sequence). There are 15 residues in the CDR3. Trimming took 5 bases from V and 6 from J; bases not matched to a gene: 5. CDR3 sequence reads: CASSDRDRGLQPQHF. The DNA of the CDR3 is TGTGCCAGTAGTGACCGGGACAGGGGGCTTCAGCCCCAGCATTTT. The full variable domain, completed using reference TRBV19 and TRBJ1-5, is DGGITQSPKYLFRKEGQNVTLSCEQNLNHDAMYWYRQDPGQGLRLIYYSQIVNDFQKGDIAEGYSVSREKKESFPLTVTSAQKNPTAFYLCASSDRDRGLQPQHFGDGTRLSIL.

The chain uses TRBV2 and TRBJ2-5; 9 nucleotides align to TRBD1. V lost 6 bases to trimming and J lost 7 bases; unmatched junction nucleotides: 3. Germline lookup yields CDR1 SNHLY and CDR2 FYNNEI. This CDR3 is built from 12 residues. The CDR3 nucleotides read TGTGCCAGCAGGGGACAGGGCTTGACCCAGTACTTC. This sequence encodes CASRGQGLTQYF.

V gene TRBV5-4 combines with J gene TRBJ2-7; maybe TRBD2 (7 bases). From germline, CDR1 is SGHNT and CDR2 YYREEE (reference sequence). The CDR3 extends over 16 amino acids. Trimming pared 4 bases from V and 0 bases from J, leaving 17 bases between. This CDR3 reads CASSQGRGSSSYEQYF. CDR3 nucleotide sequence: TGTGCCAGCAGCCAGGGGAGGGGGTCGTCCTCCTACGAGCAGTACTTC.

This sequence joins TRBV2 and TRBJ2-3, with 13 positions matching TRBD2. This CDR3 region has 17 residues. J was trimmed by 6 bases and V by 4 bases; bases with no gene match: 10. Germline CDR1 and CDR2: SNHLY and FYNNEI. The CDR3 DNA is TGTGCCAGCAGTGTCAAGCAAGGGACTAGCGGGGTTGATACGCAGTATTTT. Translation gives CASSVKQGTSGVDTQYF.

The chain joins TRBV6-5 to TRBJ1-6; D is unclear. The V end was cut by 2 bases, the J end by 13 bases, with 15 bases between. The CDR3 runs 14 residues. The V gene's germline CDR1 is MNHEY and CDR2 SVGAGI. CDR3 residues: CASSYPGGGNPLHF. CDR3 nucleotide sequence: TGTGCCAGCAGTTACCCCGGCGGCGGCAATCCCCTCCACTTT.

The rearrangement links TRBV28 to TRBJ1-2; tentative D call: TRBD1 (6 bases). The germline V and J ends were trimmed by 3 bases and 0 bases, with 8 bases remaining between them. The CDR3 has 14 amino acids. Germline CDR1 and CDR2: MDHEN and SYDVKM. The DNA of the CDR3 is TGTGCCAGCAGTTTGAGGACAGCTAACTATGGCTACACCTTC. Residues: CASSLRTANYGYTF.

V and J are TRBV2 and TRBJ1-4; 7 bases align to TRBD1. The CDR3 length is 14 residues. With 8 bases clipped from V and 7 bases from J, the junction kept 10 bases outside the gene matches. Per germline, CDR1 SNHLY and CDR2 FYNNEI. CDR3 in amino acids: CASGDQGESEKLFF. In DNA form, the CDR3 reads TGTGCCAGCGGGGATCAGGGGGAGAGTGAAAAACTGTTTTTT.

This chain connects TRBV11-2 to TRBJ2-2, with D possibly being TRBD1 (6 bases). Trimming took off 5 bases at V and 2 bases at J, with 15 bases between the two ends. The CDR3 spans 16 residues. Germline CDR1 SGHAT, CDR2 FQNNGV. The CDR3 loop is CASSILQGLNTGELFF. The CDR3 DNA reads TGTGCCAGCAGCATCCTACAGGGATTAAACACCGGGGAGCTGTTTTTT.

The rearrangement joins TRBV7-6 to TRBJ2-7, with D perhaps TRBD2 (5 bases). This CDR3 has 15 residues. V dropped 5 bases and J dropped 4 bases, with 18 bases sitting between them. CDR1 SGHVS and CDR2 FNYEAQ come from the germline V gene. The CDR3 region has the DNA TGTGCCAGCAGCGTTTACGGGGTAAAGGGATACGAGCAGTACTTC. The encoded protein is CASSVYGVKGYEQYF.